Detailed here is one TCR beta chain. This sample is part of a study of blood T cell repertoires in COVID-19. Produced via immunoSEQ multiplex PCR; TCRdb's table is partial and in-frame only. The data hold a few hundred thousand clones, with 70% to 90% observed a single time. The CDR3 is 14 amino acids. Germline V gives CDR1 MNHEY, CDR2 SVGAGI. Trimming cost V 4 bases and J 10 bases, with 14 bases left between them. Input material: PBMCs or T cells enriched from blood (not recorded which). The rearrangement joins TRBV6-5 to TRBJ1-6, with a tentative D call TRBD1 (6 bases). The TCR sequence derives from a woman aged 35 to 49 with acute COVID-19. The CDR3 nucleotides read TGTGCCAGCAGTTTGTATCAGGGGAACTCACCCCTCCACTTT. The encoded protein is CASSLYQGNSPLHF.